Shown below are 8 T cell receptor beta chains from a single sample sequenced in a study of blood T cell repertoires in COVID-19. Libraries were prepared by immunoSEQ multiplex PCR; TCRdb keeps only in-frame clonotypes and omits some of them. This table holds around 120,000 clones, around 90% found once. Sequenced input: peripheral blood. All receptors come from a human donor in a cohort sampled during active COVID-19.

V usage is TRBV30 and J usage is TRBJ2-1; 14 nucleotides agree with TRBD2. The CDR3 spans 19 residues. With V trimmed by 0 bases and J by 5 bases, 12 bases remained unmatched. Germline V CDR1 and CDR2: GTSNPN, SVGIG (reference sequence). CDR3 DNA sequence: TGTGCCTGGAGTGTCAACCCCGGACTAGCGGGGGGCCGCAACAATGAGCAGTTCTTC. It specifies CAWSVNPGLAGGRNNEQFF.

This clone was picked up one time. The V call is TRBV5-1, the J call TRBJ2-7; 14 nucleotides align to TRBD2. Germline assignment: CDR1 SGHRS and CDR2 YFSETQ. Trimming at V came to 4 bases and at J to 2 bases, leaving 5 bases not matched to a gene. This CDR3 comprises 16 residues. The CDR3: CASSTRTSGGPYEQYF. CDR3 nucleotide sequence: TGCGCCAGCAGCACCAGGACTAGCGGGGGGCCCTACGAGCAGTACTTC. The full variable domain, with the rest looked up from reference TRBV5-1 and TRBJ2-7, is KAGVTQTPRYLIKTRGQQVTLSCSPISGHRSVSWYQQTPGQGLQFLFEYFSETQRNKGNFPGRFSGRQFSNSRSEMNVSTLELGDSALYLCASSTRTSGGPYEQYFGPGTRLTVT.

The chain carries TRBV30 and TRBJ1-1; tentatively, D is TRBD1 (5 bases). Per the germline V gene, CDR1 is GTSNPN and CDR2 is SVGIG (reference sequence). This CDR3 comprises 13 residues. Trimming took off 0 bases at V and 4 bases at J, with 9 bases between the two ends. The CDR3 nucleotides read TGTGCCTGGAGTGTACTGGGGCGCACTGAAGCTTTCTTT. Translation: CAWSVLGRTEAFF.

The chain recombines TRBV5-5 with TRBJ2-7, with TRBD2 as a possible D gene (5 bases). The CDR3 covers 15 residues. The germline V gene encodes CDR1 SGHKS and CDR2 YYEKEE (reference sequence). Trimming stripped 3 bases from V and 0 bases from J, with 13 bases between. In DNA, the CDR3 is TGTGCCAGCAGCTGGGAGCTCTTAAGCTCCTACGAGCAGTACTTC. Its protein is CASSWELLSSYEQYF. Full variable domain (rest looked up from reference TRBV5-5 and TRBJ2-7): DAGVTQSPTHLIKTRGQQVTLRCSPISGHKSVSWYQQVLGQGPQFIFQYYEKEERGRGNFPDRFSARQFPNYSSELNVNALLLGDSALYLCASSWELLSSYEQYFGPGTRLTVT.

The DNA of the CDR3 is TGTGCCAGCAGCTTTTCGAATCAGCCCCAGCATTTT. It encodes CASSFSNQPQHF. The chain has TRBV13 and TRBJ1-5; unclear D gene. There are 12 residues in the CDR3. The germline CDR1 and CDR2 sequences are PRHDT and FYEKMQ (reference sequence). The V and J ends lost 3 bases and 4 bases respectively, with 4 bases between them.

There are a few counts of this clone. V and J are TRBV12-3 or TRBV12-4 and TRBJ2-1, with 8 bases identical to TRBD1. The length of the CDR3 is 13 residues. J was trimmed by 8 bases and V by 5 bases; bases with no gene match: 5. Written as DNA, the CDR3 is TGTGCCAGCAGTCCCGGACAGGGCCATGAGCAGTTCTTC. This codes for CASSPGQGHEQFF.

This clone was counted between two and nine times. The V gene is TRBV7-9, the J gene TRBJ1-2; D gene ambiguous. V gave up 0 bases and J gave up 2 bases, with 7 bases separating them. CDR1 and CDR2 from the germline V gene are SEHNR and FQNEAQ (reference sequence). The CDR3 has 14 amino acids. This CDR3 is CASSLAGGNYGYTF. CDR3 in DNA: TGTGCCAGCAGCTTAGCGGGAGGAAACTATGGCTACACCTTC.

V and J are TRBV3-1 (or the pseudogene TRBV3-2) and TRBJ2-2; 14 nucleotides agree with TRBD2. The J segment lost 7 bases and the V segment lost 3 bases, leaving 7 bases of the junction unmatched. Germline lookup yields CDR1 LGHDT and CDR2 YNNKEL (reference sequence). The CDR3 extends over 17 amino acids. CDR3 region: CASSHETSGGALGELFF. The CDR3 DNA is TGTGCCAGCAGCCATGAGACTAGCGGGGGGGCGCTCGGGGAGCTGTTTTTT.